The rows below give T cell receptor beta chains drawn from one sample of a study of blood T cell repertoires in COVID-19. TCRdb keeps only in-frame clones here, not all; method: immunoSEQ multiplex PCR. The data contain around 150,000 clones, 60% to 80% of them singletons. Material: PBMCs or T cells enriched from blood (not recorded which). The receptors stem from a woman aged 45-60 years who had recovered from COVID-19. Both conserved end residues are part of each CDR3. The order of the fields is J gene, D gene, clone size, V gene, CDR3 protein, CDR3 DNA. D genes are given only for firm matches. Size is omitted from some rows. Given values are once, few, many or a class for expanded clones.

TRBJ1-2,.,.,TRBV28,CASRPLWGGDGYTF,TGTGCCAGCAGACCCCTTTGGGGCGGGGATGGCTACACCTTC
TRBJ1-4,TRBD1,.,TRBV7-9,CASSLNRGSSGKLFF,TGTGCCAGCAGCTTAAACAGGGGGTCTTCCGGAAAACTGTTTTTT
TRBJ2-5,TRBD2,.,TRBV20-1,CSASMVAGETQYF,TGCAGTGCTAGTATGGTAGCGGGGGAGACCCAGTACTTC
TRBJ2-1,.,.,TRBV11-3,CASSLGVGRQYNEQFF,TGTGCCAGCAGCTTAGGTGTGGGCAGACAATACAATGAGCAGTTCTTC
TRBJ2-1,TRBD2,.,TRBV24-1,CATSDQLAGAYNEQFF,TGTGCCACCAGTGATCAACTAGCGGGAGCCTACAATGAGCAGTTCTTC
TRBJ1-2,TRBD1,.,TRBV30,CAWTGTGVRYGYTF,TGTGCCTGGACCGGGACAGGGGTTAGGTATGGCTACACCTTC
TRBJ2-3,.,.,TRBV2,CASSEQGRADTQYF,TGTGCCAGCAGTGAACAGGGCAGGGCAGATACGCAGTATTTT
TRBJ1-1,TRBD1,.,TRBV5-1,CASSSYARTGVNTEAFF,TGCGCCAGCAGCTCATACGCAAGGACAGGGGTGAACACTGAAGCTTTCTTT
TRBJ2-5,TRBD1,.,TRBV5-1,CASSPGQEITKETQYF,TGCGCCAGCAGCCCGGGACAGGAGATCACCAAAGAGACCCAGTACTTC
TRBJ2-3,TRBD1,.,TRBV11-2,CASSLRGQGDTQYF,TGTGCCAGCAGCTTGAGGGGGCAAGGAGATACGCAGTATTTT
TRBJ2-1,.,.,TRBV11-3,CASSLTGEGYNEQFF,TGTGCCAGCAGCTTGACAGGGGAGGGATACAATGAGCAGTTCTTC
TRBJ1-2,TRBD1,.,TRBV19,CASSIDRGDRYTF,TGTGCCAGTAGTATTGACAGGGGTGATCGCTACACCTTC
TRBJ2-1,TRBD2,.,TRBV11-3,CASSLGLTSGNNEQFF,TGTGCCAGCAGCTTAGGTCTGACTAGCGGGAACAATGAGCAGTTCTTC
TRBJ2-3,TRBD2,once,TRBV7-6,CASSLELAGGGTDTQYF,TGTGCCAGCAGCTTAGAGCTGGCGGGGGGTGGCACAGATACGCAGTATTTT
TRBJ1-1,.,once,TRBV4-1,CASKGAANTEAFF,TGCGCCAGCAAAGGGGCAGCGAACACTGAAGCTTTCTTT
TRBJ2-7,TRBD2,.,TRBV14,CASSPPGLAGTHEQYF,TGTGCCAGCAGCCCCCCCGGGCTAGCGGGTACCCACGAGCAGTACTTC
TRBJ1-1,.,.,TRBV19,CASSPFGEGRTEAFF,TGTGCCAGTAGTCCCTTCGGGGAGGGCCGGACTGAAGCTTTCTTT
TRBJ1-5,TRBD1,.,TRBV7-9,CAIRQGDGNQPQHF,TGTGCCATCAGACAGGGAGATGGCAATCAGCCCCAGCATTTT
TRBJ2-3,.,.,TRBV19,CASSVAGGWGTQYF,TGTGCCAGTAGCGTTGCGGGCGGCTGGGGTACGCAGTATTTT
TRBJ2-1,TRBD2,.,TRBV28,CASSLPGTSGNVDEQFF,TGTGCCAGCAGTTTACCCGGGACTAGCGGGAATGTCGATGAGCAGTTCTTC
TRBJ1-1,TRBD1,few,TRBV6-5,CASSYGTGGARTEAFF,TGTGCCAGCAGTTACGGGACAGGGGGCGCGAGGACTGAAGCTTTCTTT
TRBJ2-7,.,.,TRBV6-6,CASSIYYEQYF,TGTGCCAGCAGTATTTACTACGAGCAGTACTTC
TRBJ1-2,TRBD1,.,TRBV7-2,CASSNRGGYGYTF,TGTGCCAGCAGCAACAGGGGGGGTTATGGCTACACCTTC
TRBJ1-4,TRBD1,.,TRBV19,CASTEGTGIEKLFF,TGTGCCAGTACCGAGGGGACAGGGATTGAAAAACTGTTTTTT
TRBJ2-2,.,.,TRBV5-1,CASNFDRPNTGELFF,TGCGCCAGCAATTTTGACAGACCTAACACCGGGGAGCTGTTTTTT
TRBJ2-3,.,.,TRBV19,CASSTGGGGNTDTQYF,TGTGCCAGTAGTACTGGGGGAGGGGGGAACACAGATACGCAGTATTTT
TRBJ2-3,.,.,TRBV12-3/TRBV12-4,CASSSGSTDTQYF,TGTGCCAGCAGTAGCGGTAGCACAGATACGCAGTATTTT
TRBJ1-3,TRBD1,.,TRBV5-4,CASSQDRAHGNTIYF,TGTGCCAGCAGCCAAGACAGGGCTCATGGAAACACCATATATTTT
TRBJ1-3,.,.,TRBV4-2,CASSQDRGNTIYF,TGTGCCAGCAGCCAAGATCGGGGTAACACCATATATTTT
TRBJ1-4,.,.,TRBV2,CASRARGAGEKLFF,TGTGCCAGCAGGGCTCGGGGGGCGGGTGAAAAACTGTTTTTT
TRBJ2-3,TRBD1,.,TRBV5-4,CASSLDRDRTDTQYF,TGTGCCAGCAGCCTCGACAGGGATCGCACAGATACGCAGTATTTT
TRBJ2-2,.,few,TRBV6-5,CASVAPNTGELFF,TGTGCCAGCGTTGCGCCGAACACCGGGGAGCTGTTTTTT
TRBJ1-2,.,.,TRBV25-1,CASSEVPNYGYTF,TGTGCCAGCAGTGAAGTCCCGAACTATGGCTACACCTTC
TRBJ2-2,TRBD2,.,TRBV7-3,CASSTFSGRETGELFF,TGTGCCAGCAGCACCTTTAGCGGGAGGGAGACCGGGGAGCTGTTTTTT
TRBJ1-2,TRBD1,few,TRBV7-9,CASSLGQGGSRYGYTF,TGTGCCAGCAGCTTAGGCCAGGGGGGATCGCGCTATGGCTACACCTTC
TRBJ1-2,.,.,TRBV2,CASSEVSLGYTF,TGTGCCAGCAGTGAAGTGAGTTTAGGCTACACCTTC
TRBJ2-7,TRBD1,.,TRBV5-4,CASSPGQGAEQYF,TGTGCCAGCAGTCCGGGACAGGGGGCCGAGCAGTACTTC
TRBJ1-1,.,.,TRBV27,CASSPEGRLNTEAFF,TGTGCCAGCAGTCCGGAGGGACGGCTGAACACTGAAGCTTTCTTT
TRBJ1-1,.,.,TRBV29-1,CSVRVESGVVPEAFF,TGCAGCGTTAGAGTAGAGTCAGGGGTAGTTCCTGAAGCTTTCTTT